This T cell receptor beta chain comes out of a study of blood T cell repertoires in COVID-19. About the study: From T cells, B-cell-depleted T cells, or PBMCs came the material, which was cDNA or gDNA.

Germline V lookup: CDR1 MNHEY, CDR2 SVGAGI. Trimming at V came to 4 bases and at J to 4 bases, leaving 2 bases not matched to a gene. This CDR3 is 14 amino acids long. Original processing methods: Reference gene primer amplification yielded estimated nucleated cell counts. TCRdb's copy holds only in-frame clones and misses some; the assay was immunoSEQ multiplex PCR. That table supplies the V and J calls and clone size; D and trimming were determined from the DNA. Of approximately 300,000 clones listed, 89% are singletons. The material sequenced was PBMCs or T cells enriched from blood (not recorded which). This receptor was identified in a woman aged 30 to 39 who had recovered from COVID-19. The chain recombines TRBV6-5 with TRBJ2-7; 12 nucleotides match TRBD2. The CDR3 region has the DNA TGTGCCAGCAGTTGGACTAGCGGGACTTACGAGCAGTACTTC. It is translated as CASSWTSGTYEQYF.